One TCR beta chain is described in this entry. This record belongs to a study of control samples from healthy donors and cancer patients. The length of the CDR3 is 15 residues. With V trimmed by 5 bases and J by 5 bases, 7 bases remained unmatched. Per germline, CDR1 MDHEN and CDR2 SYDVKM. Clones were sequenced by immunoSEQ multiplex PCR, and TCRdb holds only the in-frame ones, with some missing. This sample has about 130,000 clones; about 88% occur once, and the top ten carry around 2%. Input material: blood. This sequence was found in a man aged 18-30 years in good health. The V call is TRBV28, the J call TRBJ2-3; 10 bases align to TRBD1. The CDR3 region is CASSPDRGPGDTQYF. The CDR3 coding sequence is TGTGCCAGCAGTCCCGACAGGGGGCCAGGAGATACGCAGTATTTT.